This T cell receptor beta chain was profiled in a study of T-cell reconstitution after alpha-beta-depleted transplantation in children. Germline CDR1 and CDR2: MNHNS and SASEGT. This CDR3 spans 15 amino acids. Trimming cost V 3 bases and J 6 bases; bases outside gene matches: 4. Concerning this clonotype: Antigen unknown.

Study-level findings and limits: At day 60, the high TCRbeta diversity found in some patients originated from recipient T cells and thymic progenitors that had survived.

During its preparation, the TCRbeta library received unique molecular identifiers. TCRdb used MiXCR to reprocess the PCR reads, holding one entry per CDR3 protein. Seen here are some 100,000 distinct CDR3 sequences, roughly 15% observed once, and the top ten hold about 18%. Sequencing used PBMCs, mostly from graft donor cells, obtained 180 days after TCRalphabeta/CD19-depleted stem cell transplant. This clonotype was obtained from a male patient between 2 and 15 years old who had a stem cell transplant for acute lymphoblastic leukemia, so the T cells may come from the graft donor. The rearrangement uses TRBV6-1 and TRBJ1-5; the match to TRBD1 covers 11 bases. The CDR3 sequence: CASSDGTGGFQPQHF. The CDR3 nucleotides read TGTGCCAGCAGTGATGGGACAGGGGGTTTTCAGCCCCAGCATTTT.